Each of the 8 T cell receptor beta chains below was sequenced from the same sample in a study of early T cells in non-severe SARS-CoV-2 infection. TCRdb fed the 5' RACE reads into MiXCR, producing one record per CDR3 protein. The sample shows 25,000 to 30,000 distinct CDR3 sequences, 4.4% of them seen only once. Sequenced: whole blood. These receptors originate from an adult who was a healthcare worker with PCR-confirmed SARS-CoV-2 infection or an uninfected control (not recorded which).

This clonotype has a count of ten or more. The rearrangement uses TRBV29-1 and TRBJ2-3; D is tentatively TRBD1 or TRBD2 (5 bases each). Deletions cut 6 bases from V and 2 bases from J, with 15 bases between. This CDR3 has 14 residues. The germline V gene has CDR1 SQVTM and CDR2 ANQGSEA. The CDR3 region is CSVPEGILTDTQYF. CDR3 coding DNA: TGCAGCGTACCCGAGGGGATCCTCACAGATACGCAGTATTTT.

The chain recombines TRBV10-3 with TRBJ2-1; TRBD2 is a possible D gene (5 bases). CDR1 and CDR2 (germline): ENHRY, SYGVKD. V lost 3 bases and J 9 bases, leaving 6 bases between the germline ends. This CDR3 has 11 residues. The CDR3 region is CAISERGEQFF. The CDR3 bases are TGTGCCATCAGTGAACGGGGTGAGCAGTTCTTC.

In this sample, this clonotype turned up many times. The chain has TRBV15 and TRBJ1-2; TRBD1 might be the D (5 bases). The CDR3 is 13 amino acids. V was clipped by 5 bases and J by 6 bases, with 13 bases between them. Germline V gene sequence: CDR1 LNHNV, CDR2 YYDKDF (reference sequence). The CDR3, as DNA: TGTGCCACCAGCGGCGGGACCCAGCATGGCTACACCTTC. Translation gives CATSGGTQHGYTF.

By sample share, this clonotype is medium-sized. CDR3 region: CASCQTGYTEAFF. The CDR3 DNA follows: TGTGCCAGCTGTCAGACAGGGTACACTGAAGCTTTCTTT. The rearrangement uses TRBV6-2 or TRBV6-3 and TRBJ1-1; 7 bases are shared with TRBD1. Germline V gene data show CDR1 as MNHEY and CDR2 as SVGEGT. The CDR3 loop spans 13 amino acids. The V gene end was trimmed by 8 bases and the J gene end by 3 bases; junction bases not matched to a gene: 6.

This clonotype occurred many times. The V and J genes are TRBV4-3 and TRBJ1-6; D is perhaps TRBD1 (5 bases). The germline V gene encodes CDR1 LGHNA and CDR2 YSLEER. V shed 3 bases and J shed 6 bases, with 15 bases lying between them. The CDR3 has 16 residues. The CDR3 nucleotides are TGCGCCAGCAGCCAGGAAATGACAGTCCCTAATTCACCCCTCCACTTT. Translated, it gives CASSQEMTVPNSPLHF.

In its sample, this clonotype was seen many times. The rearrangement uses TRBV7-2 and TRBJ2-3; unclear D gene. Trimming removed 5 bases from V and 6 bases from J, with 9 bases in between. The CDR3 loop spans 12 amino acids. Germline assignment: CDR1 SGHTA and CDR2 FQGNSA. The CDR3 nucleotides are TGTGCCAGCAGCACACCGCGTGATACGCAGTATTTT. This translates into CASSTPRDTQYF.

This clonotype showed up many times. The chain employs TRBV9 and TRBJ2-1; 12 bases line up with TRBD2. Per germline, CDR1 SGDLS and CDR2 YYNGEE. V trimming: 0 bases; J trimming: 1 base; junction bases outside the gene matches: 5. The CDR3 is made up of 18 amino acids. For the CDR3, the DNA is TGTGCCAGCAGCGTAGGACTAGCGGGAGTTCGTTCCTACAATGAGCAGTTCTTC. Amino acid sequence: CASSVGLAGVRSYNEQFF.

There are many counts of this clonotype. The chain links TRBV9 to TRBJ1-1; D not resolved. The V end was cut by 4 bases, the J end by 4 bases, with 17 bases between. The length of the CDR3 is 15 residues. Germline loops: CDR1 SGDLS, CDR2 YYNGEE. The CDR3 DNA follows: TGTGCCAGCAGCCCCATGGACCGGCCGGGCACTGAAGCTTTCTTT. The encoded protein is CASSPMDRPGTEAFF.